This T cell receptor beta chain was profiled in a study of beta chain features in type 1 diabetes. Study-wide points: Naive, central memory and Treg TCRB repertoires appeared more alike in patients than in healthy donors. All four CD4+ subsets from Type 1 diabetes patients carried moderately but significantly shorter TCRB CDR3s. Any role of HLA type in TCRB rearrangement remained unresolved here.

This clone was seen only a few times. Its antigen remains unidentified. This same CDR3 is encoded by further DNA sequences in the sample. The germline gives CDR1 SGHRS, CDR2 YFSETQ. This CDR3 comprises 13 residues. The V gene end was trimmed by 3 bases and the J gene end by 3 bases; junction bases not matched to a gene: 2. As every portion of the isolated RNA was reverse transcribed, the sequencing read expressed TCRB transcripts. Repertoires were generated with immunoSEQ multiplex PCR, while TCRdb's copy carries only in-frame clones and drops some. There are hundreds of thousands of clones in the sample; approximately 11% occur only once, and about 0.015% lies in the top ten.

This chain uses TRBV5-1 with TRBJ2-5, with 7 bases lining up with TRBD1. The specimen was naive CD4+ T cells from blood. This sequence originates from a woman aged 30 to 39 in good health. DNA of the CDR3: TGCGCCAGCAGCTCGCAGGGGGAAGAGACCCAGTACTTC. This gives the protein CASSSQGEETQYF. The entire variable domain, with the rest obtained from reference TRBV5-1 and TRBJ2-5, is as follows: KAGVTQTPRYLIKTRGQQVTLSCSPISGHRSVSWYQQTPGQGLQFLFEYFSETQRNKGNFPGRFSGRQFSNSRSEMNVSTLELGDSALYLCASSSQGEETQYFGPGTRLLVL.